This is a list of T cell receptor beta chains from one sample in a study of CD8+CD57+ T cells in acquired aplastic anemia. Using its own MiXCR run on the reads, TCRdb lists one record per CDR3 protein. The sample carries over 250,000 distinct CDR3 sequences, 45% to 65% recorded once. The sample was sorted CD4+, CD8+, or CD8+CD57+ T cells (not recorded which) from PBMCs. The receptor source for this set is a human donor with aplastic anemia. CDR3s include the opening cysteine and the closing phenylalanine or tryptophan. The order of the fields is J gene, V gene, D gene, clone size, CDR3 protein, CDR3 DNA. D genes are given only for firm matches. Rows give clone size only sometimes, using once, few, many, or a class for an expanded clone.

j_call: TRBJ2-7
v_call: TRBV7-2
d_call: -
clone_size: -
cdr3_aa: CASSPRVEYEQYF
cdr3_nt: TGTGCCAGCAGCCCAAGGGTTGAATACGAGCAGTACTTC

j_call: TRBJ1-2
v_call: TRBV2
d_call: -
clone_size: many
cdr3_aa: CASSELDPPNYGYTF
cdr3_nt: TGTGCCAGCAGTGAACTAGACCCCCCTAACTATGGCTACACCTTC

j_call: TRBJ2-1
v_call: TRBV7-2
d_call: TRBD2
clone_size: -
cdr3_aa: CASLIGLAGVYEQFF
cdr3_nt: TGTGCCAGCCTCATTGGGCTAGCGGGGGTGTATGAGCAGTTCTTC

j_call: TRBJ1-2
v_call: TRBV20-1
d_call: -
clone_size: -
cdr3_aa: CSARTTNYGYTF
cdr3_nt: TGCAGTGCTAGGACCACTAACTATGGCTACACCTTC

j_call: TRBJ2-2
v_call: TRBV10-2
d_call: -
clone_size: -
cdr3_aa: CASRHTNTGELFF
cdr3_nt: TGCGCCAGCAGACACACCAACACCGGGGAGCTGTTTTTT

j_call: TRBJ2-3
v_call: TRBV18
d_call: TRBD2
clone_size: few
cdr3_aa: CASSPPTSLAGQRTDTQYF
cdr3_nt: TGTGCCAGCTCACCCCCCACTAGCCTAGCGGGCCAACGCACAGATACGCAGTATTTT

j_call: TRBJ2-1
v_call: TRBV5-1
d_call: TRBD2
clone_size: many
cdr3_aa: CASSLAGTSGGAPGEQFF
cdr3_nt: TGCGCCAGCAGCTTGGCCGGGACTAGCGGGGGGGCGCCCGGGGAGCAGTTCTTC

j_call: TRBJ1-5
v_call: TRBV6-1
d_call: -
clone_size: many
cdr3_aa: CASRAGNSNQPQHF
cdr3_nt: TGTGCCAGCAGGGCTGGAAATAGCAATCAGCCCCAGCATTTT

j_call: TRBJ2-7
v_call: TRBV10-3
d_call: -
clone_size: -
cdr3_aa: CAISPALTYSPSYEQYF
cdr3_nt: TGTGCCATCAGTCCAGCCTTGACTTACTCACCTAGTTACGAGCAGTACTTC

j_call: TRBJ2-7
v_call: TRBV12-3/TRBV12-4
d_call: TRBD2
clone_size: -
cdr3_aa: CASSPGTSDPYEQYF
cdr3_nt: TGTGCCAGCAGTCCCGGGACTAGCGATCCCTACGAGCAGTACTTC

j_call: TRBJ1-1
v_call: TRBV29-1
d_call: -
clone_size: few
cdr3_aa: CSVESLAEAFF
cdr3_nt: TGCAGCGTTGAAAGTTTGGCTGAAGCTTTCTTT

j_call: TRBJ2-7
v_call: TRBV10-1
d_call: TRBD1
clone_size: -
cdr3_aa: CASSESNRTGSYEQYF
cdr3_nt: TGCGCCAGCAGTGAGTCGAACAGGACAGGCTCCTACGAGCAGTACTTC

j_call: TRBJ1-3
v_call: TRBV24-1
d_call: -
clone_size: many
cdr3_aa: CATSLGPGNTIYF
cdr3_nt: TGTGCCACCAGTCTGGGGCCTGGAAACACCATATATTTT

j_call: TRBJ2-1
v_call: TRBV2
d_call: TRBD2
clone_size: many
cdr3_aa: CASSDLGGRAVNEQFF
cdr3_nt: TGTGCCAGCAGTGATCTTGGCGGGAGGGCTGTCAATGAGCAGTTCTTC

j_call: TRBJ2-2
v_call: TRBV20-1
d_call: -
clone_size: once
cdr3_aa: CSARDLTGELFF
cdr3_nt: TGCAGTGCTAGAGATCTTACCGGGGAGCTGTTTTTT

j_call: TRBJ2-6
v_call: TRBV12-5
d_call: -
clone_size: many
cdr3_aa: CASGSLRGFSGANVLTF
cdr3_nt: TGTGCTAGTGGTTCCCTAAGGGGGTTCTCTGGGGCCAACGTCCTGACTTTC

j_call: TRBJ1-2
v_call: TRBV5-1
d_call: -
clone_size: many
cdr3_aa: CASSLGSYGYTF
cdr3_nt: TGCGCCAGCAGCTTGGGGAGCTATGGCTACACCTTC

j_call: TRBJ1-5
v_call: TRBV19
d_call: -
clone_size: -
cdr3_aa: CASSTTSYSNQPQHF
cdr3_nt: TGTGCCAGTAGTACGACATCTTATAGCAATCAGCCCCAGCATTTT

j_call: TRBJ1-1
v_call: TRBV20-1
d_call: TRBD1
clone_size: -
cdr3_aa: CSAAGQGEAFF
cdr3_nt: TGCAGTGCGGCCGGACAGGGTGAAGCTTTCTTT

j_call: TRBJ1-4
v_call: TRBV10-3
d_call: TRBD1
clone_size: -
cdr3_aa: CAISESTGIGEKLFF
cdr3_nt: TGTGCCATCAGTGAGTCGACAGGGATAGGAGAAAAACTGTTTTTT

j_call: TRBJ1-6
v_call: TRBV7-8
d_call: -
clone_size: -
cdr3_aa: CASSLEGRQNYNSPLHF
cdr3_nt: TGTGCCAGCAGCTTAGAGGGACGTCAAAACTATAATTCACCCCTCCACTTT

j_call: TRBJ2-1
v_call: TRBV5-1
d_call: -
clone_size: -
cdr3_aa: CASSPGEGGPYNEQFF
cdr3_nt: TGCGCCAGCAGCCCTGGGGAAGGGGGACCCTACAATGAGCAGTTCTTC

j_call: TRBJ1-1
v_call: TRBV19
d_call: -
clone_size: many
cdr3_aa: CASSTQRGPLNTEAFF
cdr3_nt: TGTGCCAGTAGTACTCAGCGGGGGCCACTTAACACTGAAGCTTTCTTT

j_call: TRBJ2-1
v_call: TRBV20-1
d_call: TRBD1
clone_size: -
cdr3_aa: CSASPGTGGKQRSEQFF
cdr3_nt: TGCAGTGCTAGTCCCGGGACAGGGGGGAAGCAACGCAGTGAGCAGTTCTTC

j_call: TRBJ1-2
v_call: TRBV19
d_call: TRBD1
clone_size: many
cdr3_aa: CASNTGGQNYGYTF
cdr3_nt: TGTGCCAGTAACACAGGGGGCCAGAACTATGGCTACACCTTC

j_call: TRBJ1-3
v_call: TRBV6-6
d_call: -
clone_size: once
cdr3_aa: CASSEGGGPGNTIYF
cdr3_nt: TGTGCCAGCAGTGAAGGGGGGGGTCCTGGAAACACCATATATTTT

j_call: TRBJ1-1
v_call: TRBV11-3
d_call: TRBD1
clone_size: many
cdr3_aa: CASSQRTGSLNTEAFF
cdr3_nt: TGTGCCAGCAGCCAACGGACAGGGTCGCTGAACACTGAAGCTTTCTTT

j_call: TRBJ1-4
v_call: TRBV15
d_call: -
clone_size: many
cdr3_aa: CATSREGTTTNEKLFF
cdr3_nt: TGTGCCACCAGCAGAGAGGGGACTACAACTAATGAAAAACTGTTTTTT

j_call: TRBJ2-7
v_call: TRBV12-3/TRBV12-4
d_call: -
clone_size: few
cdr3_aa: CASSSTQNVMSFYEQYF
cdr3_nt: TGTGCCAGCAGTTCGACACAAAACGTAATGAGCTTCTACGAGCAGTACTTC

j_call: TRBJ2-1
v_call: TRBV7-9
d_call: -
clone_size: -
cdr3_aa: CASSAPTIMESEQFF
cdr3_nt: TGTGCCAGCAGCGCCCCCACCATCATGGAGAGTGAGCAGTTCTTC

j_call: TRBJ2-7
v_call: TRBV4-2
d_call: TRBD2
clone_size: -
cdr3_aa: CASARGGETYEQYF
cdr3_nt: TGTGCCAGCGCGCGGGGGGGCGAGACCTACGAGCAGTACTTC

j_call: TRBJ2-6
v_call: TRBV4-3
d_call: -
clone_size: -
cdr3_aa: CASSQDLRTTGANVLTF
cdr3_nt: TGCGCCAGCAGCCAAGATCTCCGTACGACTGGGGCCAACGTCCTGACTTTC

j_call: TRBJ1-2
v_call: TRBV4-1
d_call: -
clone_size: many
cdr3_aa: CASSQSLGGYTF
cdr3_nt: TGCGCCAGCAGCCAATCTCTGGGTGGCTACACCTTC

j_call: TRBJ1-2
v_call: TRBV6-5
d_call: -
clone_size: -
cdr3_aa: CASSYDGGTYGYTF
cdr3_nt: TGTGCCAGCAGTTACGATGGCGGGACCTATGGCTACACCTTC

j_call: TRBJ1-5
v_call: TRBV15
d_call: TRBD1
clone_size: -
cdr3_aa: CATSRDGQVNQPQHF
cdr3_nt: TGTGCCACCAGCAGAGATGGACAGGTCAATCAGCCCCAGCATTTT

j_call: TRBJ2-7
v_call: TRBV29-1
d_call: TRBD1
clone_size: -
cdr3_aa: CSVVILGQGLLGEQYF
cdr3_nt: TGCAGCGTTGTCATCCTGGGACAGGGCCTCCTAGGCGAGCAGTACTTC